Within the sample, the clone carrying this T cell receptor beta chain is medium-sized. What it binds is unknown. This entry belongs to a study of breast tumors, draining lymph nodes, adjacent tissues. This CDR3 has 17 amino acids. CDR1 and CDR2 (germline): SGHVS, FQNEAQ. V was clipped by 5 bases and J by 0 bases; unmatched bases: 9. Broader study findings: Tumor and nontumor repertoires were significantly more similar in luminal-like than in basal-like breast cancer. Most tumor T cells seemingly derive from lymph node, then expand in tumor. Tumor TCR diversity was below lymph nodes but above nontumor tissue.

TCRdb called the multiplex PCR reads again in MiXCR, with one record for every CDR3 protein. The data hold thousands of distinct CDR3 sequences, with 40% to 55% observed a single time. The V gene is TRBV7-8, the J gene TRBJ1-3; 8 bases align to TRBD1. The sample comprised tumor-adjacent breast tissue. This TCR was recovered from a female donor with breast cancer. Some clones in this sample may be carry-over from other donors' samples. CDR3 DNA: TGTGCCAGCAGCCCTGGACAGGGAACAAGCTCTGGAAACACCATATATTTT. Its translation: CASSPGQGTSSGNTIYF.